This T cell receptor beta chain was sequenced for a study of Ad26.COV2.S vaccination and SARS-CoV-2 variants. The data were produced by immunoSEQ multiplex PCR, yet TCRdb's version contains in-frame clones alone and is incomplete. The repertoire has 300,000 to 350,000 clones, 88% of them found once; the top ten carry around 6.6%. Treatment here: some 20 received Ad26.COV2.S at low or high dose, single or two shots; several received placebo; per-sample allocation not given. Day 63 following the first vaccine or placebo injection was when the samples were taken. CDR3 length equals 15 residues. V was clipped by 3 bases and J by 4 bases, with 15 bases between them. CDR1 and CDR2 from the germline V gene are LGHNA and YNFKEQ.

Sequencing used peripheral blood, obtained in a trial of Ad26.COV2.S vaccine versus placebo. The clonotype comes from a person between 18 and 59 years old who received the Ad26.COV2.S COVID-19 vaccine or a placebo. The gene calls are TRBV4-2 and TRBJ2-5; either TRBD1 or TRBD2 may fit D (6 bases each). The CDR3 protein is CASSQGAWRGETQYF. CDR3 coding DNA: TGTGCCAGCAGCCAGGGGGCCTGGCGGGGAGAGACCCAGTACTTC.